The sequence of this TCR beta chain was determined in a study of regulatory T cells in long-lasting Graves disease. Researchers made TCR beta libraries by using iRepertoire HTBI primers and running Arm-PCR on CDR3 regions. Via MiXCR, TCRdb re-called the multiplex PCR reads, giving one row per CDR3 protein. The sample has approximately 490,000 distinct CDR3 sequences; around 15% are singletons. This clonotype was observed at least ten times. Time point noted: newly diagnosed GD, antithyroid drugs for less than 3 months. RNA from PBMCs was the source of the TCR library. There are 17 residues in the CDR3. From germline, CDR1 is KGHSH and CDR2 LQKENI. The ends lost 2 bases at V and 8 bases at J; junction bases unmatched: 14. The sample also formed part of further work on T cells in Graves' hyperthyroidism and ophthalmopathy.

The sequence was obtained from a man aged 35 to 55 with Graves disease. The sequencing here drew on peripheral blood mononuclear cells (PBMCs), taken at new diagnosis, from a patient treated with antithyroid drugs. The chain couples TRBV18 to TRBJ2-1, with 8 bases aligning to TRBD2. The CDR3 nucleotides are TGTGCCAGCTCACCAAGATACGGGAGGGCCGGTTTGTATGAGCAGTTCTTC. It codes for CASSPRYGRAGLYEQFF.